This TCR beta chain was obtained from a study of control samples from healthy donors and cancer patients. The CDR3 is 13 residues long. The V gene's germline CDR1 is MNHEY and CDR2 SVGAGI. The V and J ends lost 8 bases and 3 bases respectively, with 13 bases between them. This clone has just one count. Here immunoSEQ multiplex PCR was the method, and the copy in TCRdb shows in-frame clones only, minus some. In the table there are about 55,000 clones, about 96% of which are singletons. V is TRBV6-5 and J is TRBJ2-5, with a weak D call TRBD2 (5 bases). Sample: blood. The sequence was obtained from a woman aged 18-29 years in good health. CDR3 coding DNA: TGTGCCAGCCAGACTAACACTGAAGAGACCCAGTACTTC. It encodes CASQTNTEETQYF.